The present entry profiles one T cell receptor beta chain with its context. The CDR3 has 12 residues. Deletions cut 1 base from V and 10 bases from J, with 10 bases between. The data belong to a study of blood T cell repertoires in COVID-19. Study-wide context: The United States, Italy and Spain were the sources of the acute and convalescent COVID-19 samples.

Profiling relied on immunoSEQ multiplex PCR, and the TCRdb table lists in-frame clones only, not all of them. The sample records about 120,000 clones, around 82% being singletons. This receptor was identified in a human donor in a cohort sampled during active COVID-19. Input material: peripheral blood. This sequence joins TRBV12-3 or TRBV12-4 and TRBJ1-1; tentative D call: TRBD1 (5 bases). The CDR3 nucleotides are TGTGCCAGCAGTTTAGGGGGGGAGAGAGCTTTCTTT. This codes for CASSLGGERAFF.